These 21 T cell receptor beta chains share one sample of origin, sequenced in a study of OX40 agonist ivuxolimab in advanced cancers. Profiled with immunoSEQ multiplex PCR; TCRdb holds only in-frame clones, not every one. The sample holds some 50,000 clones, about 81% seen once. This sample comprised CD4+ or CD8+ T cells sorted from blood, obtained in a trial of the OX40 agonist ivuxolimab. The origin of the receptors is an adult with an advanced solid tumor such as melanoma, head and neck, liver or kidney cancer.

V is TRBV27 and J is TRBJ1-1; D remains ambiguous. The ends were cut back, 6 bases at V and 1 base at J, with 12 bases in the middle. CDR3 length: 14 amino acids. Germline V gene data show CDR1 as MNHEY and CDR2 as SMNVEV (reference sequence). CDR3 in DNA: TGTGCCAGCAGCCGTCGGACGGCGAACACTGAAGCTTTCTTT. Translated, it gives CASSRRTANTEAFF.

CDR3 DNA: TGTGCCAGCAGCTTAACAGGGACTTTCAAAAACATTCAGTACTTC. This gives the protein CASSLTGTFKNIQYF. V gene TRBV7-8 combines with J gene TRBJ2-4; tentatively, D is TRBD1 or TRBD2 (6 bases each). Trimming removed 2 bases at V and 3 bases at J, with 11 bases between. This CDR3 has 15 amino acids. Germline values: CDR1 SGHVS, CDR2 FQNEAQ.

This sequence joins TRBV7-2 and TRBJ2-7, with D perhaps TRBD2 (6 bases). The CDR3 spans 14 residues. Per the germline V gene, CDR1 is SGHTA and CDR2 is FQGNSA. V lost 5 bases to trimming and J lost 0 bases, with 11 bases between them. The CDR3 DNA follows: TGTGCCAGCAGCCGTGGGGGGAGCTCCTACGAGCAGTACTTC. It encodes CASSRGGSSYEQYF.

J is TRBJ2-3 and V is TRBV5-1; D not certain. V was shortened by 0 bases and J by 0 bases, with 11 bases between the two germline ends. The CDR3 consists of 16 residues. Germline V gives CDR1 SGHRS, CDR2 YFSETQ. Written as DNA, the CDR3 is TGCGCCAGCAGCTTGGAGGGCAATCCTAGCACAGATACGCAGTATTTT. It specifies CASSLEGNPSTDTQYF.

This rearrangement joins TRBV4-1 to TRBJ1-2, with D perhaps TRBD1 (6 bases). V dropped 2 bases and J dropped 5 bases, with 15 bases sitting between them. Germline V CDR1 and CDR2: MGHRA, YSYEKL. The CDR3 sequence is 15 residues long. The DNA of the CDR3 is TGCGCCAGCAGCCAAAACAGGGATGGGGGGTATGGCTACACCTTC. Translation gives CASSQNRDGGYGYTF.

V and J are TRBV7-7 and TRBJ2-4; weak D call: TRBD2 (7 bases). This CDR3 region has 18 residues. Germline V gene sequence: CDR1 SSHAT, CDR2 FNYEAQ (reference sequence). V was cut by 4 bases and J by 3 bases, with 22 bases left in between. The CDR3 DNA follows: TGTGCCAGCAGCTCAATTGGGGGGGGGCCCGGAGGCAAAAACATTCAGTACTTC. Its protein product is CASSSIGGGPGGKNIQYF.

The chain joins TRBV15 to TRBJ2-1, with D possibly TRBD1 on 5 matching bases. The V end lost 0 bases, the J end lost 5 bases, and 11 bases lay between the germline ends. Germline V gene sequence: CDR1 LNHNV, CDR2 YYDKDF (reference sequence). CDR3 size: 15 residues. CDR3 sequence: CATSRDSRVDNEQFF. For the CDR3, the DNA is TGTGCCACCAGCAGAGACTCCAGGGTTGACAATGAGCAGTTCTTC.

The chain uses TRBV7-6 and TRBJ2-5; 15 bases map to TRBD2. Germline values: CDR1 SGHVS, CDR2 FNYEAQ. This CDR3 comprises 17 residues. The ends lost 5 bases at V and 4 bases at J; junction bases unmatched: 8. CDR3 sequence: CASSPWTSGGALETQYF. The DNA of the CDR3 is TGTGCCAGCAGCCCTTGGACTAGCGGGGGGGCTCTAGAGACCCAGTACTTC.

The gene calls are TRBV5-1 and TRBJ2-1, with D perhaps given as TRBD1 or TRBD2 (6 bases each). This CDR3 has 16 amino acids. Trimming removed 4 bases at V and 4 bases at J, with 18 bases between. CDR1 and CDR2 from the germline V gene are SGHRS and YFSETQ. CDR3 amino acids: CASSGGAGGAYNEQFF. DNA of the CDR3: TGCGCCAGCAGCGGTGGGGCCGGGGGCGCTTACAATGAGCAGTTCTTC. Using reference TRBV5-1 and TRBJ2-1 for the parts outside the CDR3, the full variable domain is KAGVTQTPRYLIKTRGQQVTLSCSPISGHRSVSWYQQTPGQGLQFLFEYFSETQRNKGNFPGRFSGRQFSNSRSEMNVSTLELGDSALYLCASSGGAGGAYNEQFFGPGTRLTVL.

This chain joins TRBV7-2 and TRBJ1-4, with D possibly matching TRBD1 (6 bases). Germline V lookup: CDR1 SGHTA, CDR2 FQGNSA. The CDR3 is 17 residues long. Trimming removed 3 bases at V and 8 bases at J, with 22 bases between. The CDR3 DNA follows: TGTGCCAGCAGCTTGGGGAAACAGGGAATTGTCCGAGAAAAACTGTTTTTT. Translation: CASSLGKQGIVREKLFF.

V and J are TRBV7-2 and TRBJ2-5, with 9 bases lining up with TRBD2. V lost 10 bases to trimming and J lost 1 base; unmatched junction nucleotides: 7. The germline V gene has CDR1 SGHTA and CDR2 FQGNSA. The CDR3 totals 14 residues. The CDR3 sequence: CATGSGGLQETQYF. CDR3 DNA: TGTGCCACCGGAAGCGGGGGGCTCCAAGAGACCCAGTACTTC.

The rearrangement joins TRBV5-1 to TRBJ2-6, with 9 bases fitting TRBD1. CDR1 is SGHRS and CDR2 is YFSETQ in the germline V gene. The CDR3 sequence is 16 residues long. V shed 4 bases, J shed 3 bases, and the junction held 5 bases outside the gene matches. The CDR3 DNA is TGCGCCAGCAGCGGGACAGGGACCTATGGGGCCAACGTCCTGACTTTC. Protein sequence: CASSGTGTYGANVLTF.

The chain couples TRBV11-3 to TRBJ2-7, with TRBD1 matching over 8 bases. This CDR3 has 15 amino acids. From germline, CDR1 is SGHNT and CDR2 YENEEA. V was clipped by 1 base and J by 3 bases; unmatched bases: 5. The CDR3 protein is CASSLGGGQGYEQYF. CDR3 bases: TGTGCCAGCAGCTTAGGGGGCGGACAGGGCTACGAGCAGTACTTC.

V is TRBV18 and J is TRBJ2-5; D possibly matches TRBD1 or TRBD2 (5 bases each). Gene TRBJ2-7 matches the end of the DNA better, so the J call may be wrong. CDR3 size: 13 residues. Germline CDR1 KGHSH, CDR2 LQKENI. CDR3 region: CASSPGVGYEQYF. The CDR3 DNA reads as TGTGCCAGCTCACCGGGGGTCGGCTACGAGCAGTACTTC.

The CDR3 DNA reads TGTGCCAGCAGCTTGTTTCGGAGCTCCTACAATGAGCAGTTCTTC. It encodes CASSLFRSSYNEQFF. This chain joins TRBV5-6 and TRBJ2-1; D gene ambiguous. Trimming left V 1 base short and J 0 bases short, with 8 bases between. Germline assignment: CDR1 SGHDT and CDR2 YYEEEE. This CDR3 spans 15 amino acids.

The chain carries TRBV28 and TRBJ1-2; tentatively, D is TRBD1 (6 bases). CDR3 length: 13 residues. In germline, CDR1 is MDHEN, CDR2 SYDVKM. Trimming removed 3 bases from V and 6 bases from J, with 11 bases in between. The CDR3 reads CASSFARGNGYTF. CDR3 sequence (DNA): TGTGCCAGCAGTTTCGCCAGGGGCAATGGCTACACCTTC.

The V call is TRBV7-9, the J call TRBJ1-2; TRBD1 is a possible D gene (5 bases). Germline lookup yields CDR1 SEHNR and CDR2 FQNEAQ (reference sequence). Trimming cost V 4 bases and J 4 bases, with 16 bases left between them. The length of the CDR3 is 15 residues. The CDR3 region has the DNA TGTGCCAGCAGCTCGGGCGAGGGACTGGTCTATGGCTACACCTTC. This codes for CASSSGEGLVYGYTF.

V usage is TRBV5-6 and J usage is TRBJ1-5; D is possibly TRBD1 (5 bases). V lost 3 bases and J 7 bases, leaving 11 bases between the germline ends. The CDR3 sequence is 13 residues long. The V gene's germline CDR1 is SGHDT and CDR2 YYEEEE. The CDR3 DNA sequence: TGTGCCAGCAGCTCCAGACGGGGGCAGCCCCAGCATTTT. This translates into CASSSRRGQPQHF.

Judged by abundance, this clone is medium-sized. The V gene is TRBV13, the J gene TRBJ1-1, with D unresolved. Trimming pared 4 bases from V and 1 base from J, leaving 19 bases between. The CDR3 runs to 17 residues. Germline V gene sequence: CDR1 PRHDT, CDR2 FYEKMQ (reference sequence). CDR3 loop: CASSSQSWRPGNTEAFF. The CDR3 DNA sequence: TGTGCCAGCAGCTCCCAGTCGTGGAGACCCGGGAACACTGAAGCTTTCTTT. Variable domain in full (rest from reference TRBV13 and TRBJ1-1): AAGVIQSPRHLIKEKRETATLKCYPIPRHDTVYWYQQGPGQDPQFLISFYEKMQSDKGSIPDRFSAQQFSDYHSELNMSSLELGDSALYFCASSSQSWRPGNTEAFFGQGTRLTVV.

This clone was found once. The CDR3 coding sequence is TGTGCCAGCAGTTTACCCCAGCTTGTGGGGACTAGCGGGGGAAATGAGCAGTTCTTC. Amino acids: CASSLPQLVGTSGGNEQFF. The chain uses TRBV28 and TRBJ2-1; 14 bases are shared with TRBD2. The CDR3 covers 19 residues. V was pared by 2 bases and J by 7 bases, with 13 bases of the junction left unmatched. CDR1 MDHEN and CDR2 SYDVKM come from the germline V gene.

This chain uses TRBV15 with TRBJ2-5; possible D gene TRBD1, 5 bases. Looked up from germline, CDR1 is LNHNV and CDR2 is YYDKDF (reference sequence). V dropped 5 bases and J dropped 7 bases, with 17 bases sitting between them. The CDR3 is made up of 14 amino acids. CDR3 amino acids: CATSRKTAMGTQYF. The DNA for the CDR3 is TGTGCCACCAGCCGAAAGACAGCGATGGGGACCCAGTACTTC.